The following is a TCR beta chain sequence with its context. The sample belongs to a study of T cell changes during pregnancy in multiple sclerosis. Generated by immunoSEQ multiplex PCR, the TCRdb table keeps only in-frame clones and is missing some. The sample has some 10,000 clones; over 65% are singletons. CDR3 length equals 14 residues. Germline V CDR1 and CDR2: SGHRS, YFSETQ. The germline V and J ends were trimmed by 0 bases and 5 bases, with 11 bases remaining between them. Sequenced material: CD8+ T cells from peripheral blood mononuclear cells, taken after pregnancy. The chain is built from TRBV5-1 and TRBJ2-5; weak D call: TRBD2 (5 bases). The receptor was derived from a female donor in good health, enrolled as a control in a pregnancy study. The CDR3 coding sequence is TGCGCCAGCAGCTTGGGGCCTACGGGGGAGACCCAGTACTTC. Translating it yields CASSLGPTGETQYF.